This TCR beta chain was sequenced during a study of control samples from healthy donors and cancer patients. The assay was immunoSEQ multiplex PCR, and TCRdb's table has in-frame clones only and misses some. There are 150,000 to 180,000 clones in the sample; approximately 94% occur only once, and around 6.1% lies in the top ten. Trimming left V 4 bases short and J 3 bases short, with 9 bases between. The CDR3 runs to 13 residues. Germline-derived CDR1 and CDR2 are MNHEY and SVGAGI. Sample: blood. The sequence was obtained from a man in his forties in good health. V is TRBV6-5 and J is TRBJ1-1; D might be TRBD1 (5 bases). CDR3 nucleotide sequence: TGTGCCAGCAGTTTGGGACCGGACACTGAAGCTTTCTTT. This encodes CASSLGPDTEAFF.